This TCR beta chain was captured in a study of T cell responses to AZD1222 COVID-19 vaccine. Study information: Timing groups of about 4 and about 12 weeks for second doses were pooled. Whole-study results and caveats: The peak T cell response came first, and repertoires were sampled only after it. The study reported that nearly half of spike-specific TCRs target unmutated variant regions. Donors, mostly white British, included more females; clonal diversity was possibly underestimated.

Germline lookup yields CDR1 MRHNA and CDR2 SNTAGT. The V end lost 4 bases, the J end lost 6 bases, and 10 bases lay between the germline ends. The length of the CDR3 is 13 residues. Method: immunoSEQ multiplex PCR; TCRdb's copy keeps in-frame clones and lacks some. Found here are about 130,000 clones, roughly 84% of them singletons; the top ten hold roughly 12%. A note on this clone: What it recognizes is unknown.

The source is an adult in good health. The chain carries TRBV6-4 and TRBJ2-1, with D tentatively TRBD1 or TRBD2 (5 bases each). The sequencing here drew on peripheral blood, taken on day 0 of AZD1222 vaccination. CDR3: CASSVGPSNEQFF. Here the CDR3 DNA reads TGTGCCAGCAGTGTGGGACCGTCCAATGAGCAGTTCTTC.